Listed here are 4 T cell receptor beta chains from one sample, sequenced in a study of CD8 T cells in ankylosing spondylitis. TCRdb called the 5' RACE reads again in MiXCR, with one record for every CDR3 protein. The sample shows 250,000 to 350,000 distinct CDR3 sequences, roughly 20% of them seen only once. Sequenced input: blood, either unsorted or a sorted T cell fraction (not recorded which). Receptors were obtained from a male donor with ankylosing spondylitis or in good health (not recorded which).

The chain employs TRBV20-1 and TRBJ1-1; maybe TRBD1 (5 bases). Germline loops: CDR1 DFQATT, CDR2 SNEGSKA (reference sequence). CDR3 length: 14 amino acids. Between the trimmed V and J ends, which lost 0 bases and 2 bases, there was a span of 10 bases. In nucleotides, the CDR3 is TGCAGTGCTAGAGACGGGACTTATAACACTGAAGCTTTCTTT. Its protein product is CSARDGTYNTEAFF.

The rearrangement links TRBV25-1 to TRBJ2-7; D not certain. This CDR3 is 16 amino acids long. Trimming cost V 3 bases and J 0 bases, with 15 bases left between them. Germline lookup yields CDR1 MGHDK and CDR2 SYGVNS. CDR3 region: CASSDNVSPSSYEQYV. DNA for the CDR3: TGTGCCAGCAGTGACAATGTCAGCCCGAGCTCCTACGAGCAGTACGTC.

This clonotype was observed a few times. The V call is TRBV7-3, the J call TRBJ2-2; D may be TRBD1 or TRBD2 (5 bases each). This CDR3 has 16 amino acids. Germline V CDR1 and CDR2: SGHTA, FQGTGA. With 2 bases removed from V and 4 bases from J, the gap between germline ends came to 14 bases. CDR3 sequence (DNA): TGTGCCAGCAGCTTAGGGACCCACGCGGGCACCGGGGAGCTGTTTTTT. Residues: CASSLGTHAGTGELFF.

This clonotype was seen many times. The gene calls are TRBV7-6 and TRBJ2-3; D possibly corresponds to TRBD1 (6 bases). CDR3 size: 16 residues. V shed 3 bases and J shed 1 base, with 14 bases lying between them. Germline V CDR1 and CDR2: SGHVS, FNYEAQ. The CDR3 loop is CASSFSPDRRTDTQYF. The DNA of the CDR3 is TGTGCCAGCAGCTTTTCCCCGGACAGACGCACAGATACGCAGTATTTT.